The 27 T cell receptor beta chains given below trace back to one sample, sequenced in a study of T cell responses to AZD1222 COVID-19 vaccine. Measured with immunoSEQ multiplex PCR; TCRdb has only the in-frame clones, and not every one. The sample lists roughly 110,000 clones; 80% to 90% were seen once. The source was peripheral blood, collected on day 0 of AZD1222 vaccination. These receptor sequences come from an adult in good health.

V and J are TRBV5-1 and TRBJ2-3, with D possibly matching TRBD2 (5 bases). The CDR3 has 14 amino acids. Between the trimmed V and J ends, which lost 0 bases and 6 bases, there was a span of 11 bases. The germline gives CDR1 SGHRS, CDR2 YFSETQ. The CDR3 loop is CASSLELRADTQYF. In DNA form, the CDR3 reads TGCGCCAGCAGCTTGGAGCTGCGGGCGGATACGCAGTATTTT.

The rearrangement links TRBV5-6 to TRBJ2-3; no clear D gene. Trimming stripped 5 bases from V and 7 bases from J, with 11 bases between. This CDR3 has 12 residues. The germline V gene encodes CDR1 SGHDT and CDR2 YYEEEE. CDR3 in DNA: TGTGCCAGCAGTAAAACTGGTAATACGCAGTATTTT. It yields the protein CASSKTGNTQYF.

The chain joins TRBV6-5 to TRBJ2-3; TRBD1 or TRBD2 may be the D gene (5 bases each). This CDR3 contains 13 residues. Germline V CDR1 and CDR2: MNHEY, SVGAGI. The germline V and J ends were trimmed by 9 bases and 7 bases, with 17 bases remaining between them. CDR3 bases: TGTGCCAGTGCGATACCTGGGGGACATACGCAGTATTTT. Protein sequence: CASAIPGGHTQYF.

This rearrangement joins TRBV30 to TRBJ2-2; 9 bases are a match to TRBD2. V trimming: 8 bases; J trimming: 7 bases; junction bases outside the gene matches: 11. This CDR3 spans 14 amino acids. Germline V gene data show CDR1 as GTSNPN and CDR2 as SVGIG (reference sequence). The CDR3 DNA reads as TGTGCCCGGGATAGCGGGAGCGATCTCGGGGAGCTGTTTTTT. Its protein product is CARDSGSDLGELFF.

The chain recombines TRBV5-6 with TRBJ2-5; D ambiguous. This CDR3 contains 15 residues. The V end lost 0 bases, the J end lost 4 bases, and 13 bases lay between the germline ends. Germline CDR1 and CDR2: SGHDT and YYEEEE. CDR3 bases: TGTGCCAGCAGCTTGGAGGTGAGGCGCGGAGAGACCCAGTACTTC. Translating it yields CASSLEVRRGETQYF.

This chain uses TRBV3-1 (or the pseudogene TRBV3-2) with TRBJ1-3; no firm D call. The CDR3 contains 14 residues. Germline CDR1 and CDR2: LGHDT and YNNKEL (reference sequence). V was shortened by 2 bases and J by 7 bases, with 12 bases between the two germline ends. CDR3 coding DNA: TGTGCCAGCAGCCAAACCCAAACGAGGAACACCATATATTTT. Protein product: CASSQTQTRNTIYF.

The chain is built from TRBV10-2 and TRBJ2-3; TRBD2 aligns across 9 bases. Per the germline V gene, CDR1 is WSHSY and CDR2 is SAAADI. V was clipped by 4 bases and J by 2 bases; unmatched bases: 4. CDR3 size: 15 residues. The CDR3 bases are TGCGCCAGCAGTGTCCTAGCGGGAAACACAGATACGCAGTATTTT. This translates into CASSVLAGNTDTQYF.

The chain joins TRBV11-3 to TRBJ1-3, with D unresolved. The V and J ends lost 7 bases and 9 bases respectively, with 16 bases between them. The length of the CDR3 is 13 residues. Germline CDR1 and CDR2: SGHNT and YENEEA. CDR3 sequence reads: CASTLRSLGTIYF. The CDR3 DNA follows: TGTGCCAGCACCCTCCGGTCCCTTGGCACCATATATTTT.

The rearrangement joins TRBV2 to TRBJ2-6; D call uncertain. The V and J ends lost 6 bases and 0 bases respectively, with 6 bases between them. CDR1 and CDR2 (germline): SNHLY, FYNNEI. This CDR3 is 14 amino acids long. CDR3 in amino acids: CASRRPSGANVLTF. The CDR3 DNA follows: TGTGCCAGCAGACGACCCTCTGGGGCCAACGTCCTGACTTTC.

The CDR3 loop is CASGAAANEQFF. The CDR3, as DNA: TGCGCCAGCGGGGCAGCGGCAAATGAGCAGTTCTTC. The chain is built from TRBV5-1 and TRBJ2-1, with D perhaps TRBD1 or TRBD2 (5 bases each). CDR3 length equals 12 residues. V was trimmed by 7 bases and J by 7 bases, leaving 12 bases between them. Germline V gene data show CDR1 as SGHRS and CDR2 as YFSETQ.

This rearrangement joins TRBV27 to TRBJ2-1; 11 bases fit TRBD1. The CDR3 contains 16 residues. Germline loops: CDR1 MNHEY, CDR2 SMNVEV (reference sequence). Germline trimming cut 6 bases from V and 3 bases from J; bases unmatched to any gene: 7. In nucleotides, the CDR3 is TGTGCCAGCAGACCCGAGGGACAGGGGGACTACAATGAGCAGTTCTTC. This encodes CASRPEGQGDYNEQFF.

V gene TRBV30 combines with J gene TRBJ2-4; unclear D gene. The germline V gene encodes CDR1 GTSNPN and CDR2 SVGIG (reference sequence). Trimming shortened V by 1 base and J by 8 bases, and 15 bases separated the two germline ends. The CDR3 has 14 residues. The CDR3 reads CAWSAPPQQYIQYF. The CDR3 region has the DNA TGTGCCTGGAGTGCGCCCCCCCAGCAATACATTCAGTACTTC.

The chain uses TRBV10-3 and TRBJ1-2; D unclear. Germline V gene lookup returns CDR1 ENHRY and CDR2 SYGVKD. The V and J ends lost 2 bases and 0 bases respectively, with 4 bases between them. CDR3 length: 13 residues. The CDR3 protein is CAISEPPNYGYTF. The CDR3 DNA sequence: TGTGCCATCAGTGAGCCCCCTAACTATGGCTACACCTTC.

V usage is TRBV9 and J usage is TRBJ1-2; 10 bases are a match to TRBD1. The V gene's germline CDR1 is SGDLS and CDR2 YYNGEE. The CDR3 totals 13 residues. V shed 3 bases, J shed 6 bases, and the junction held 2 bases outside the gene matches. The CDR3 DNA reads as TGTGCCAGCAGCGCCGACAGGGGGCATGGCTACACCTTC. Its protein is CASSADRGHGYTF.

This clone turned up a few times. CDR3 region: CASSLGSYNEQFF. Written as DNA, the CDR3 is TGTGCCAGCTCCCTTGGATCCTACAATGAGCAGTTCTTC. This rearrangement joins TRBV18 to TRBJ2-1; D is undetermined. This CDR3 is built from 13 residues. Germline-derived CDR1 and CDR2 are KGHSH and LQKENI. V was shortened by 6 bases and J by 1 base, with 7 bases between the two germline ends.

Remarks on this clone: At one end the junction does not follow the germline gene, possibly because of a read error. V is TRBV7-2 and J is TRBJ2-7; 8 bases agree with TRBD2. CDR1 and CDR2 (germline): SGHTA, FQGNSA. The CDR3 sequence is 11 residues long. The CDR3 DNA reads as TGTGCCAGCAGCCAAGGACTAGCTGTCTCGTTC. This gives the protein CASSQGLAVSF. The full variable domain, rest sourced from reference TRBV7-2 and TRBJ2-7, is GAGVSQSPSNKVTEKGKDVELRCDPISGHTALYWYRQSLGQGLEFLIYFQGNSAPDKSGLPSDRFSAERTGGSVSTLTIQRTQQEDSAVYLCASSQGLAVSFGPGTRLTVT.

The rearrangement joins TRBV14 to TRBJ1-4; no reliable D call. The germline CDR1 and CDR2 sequences are SGHDN and FVKESK. CDR3 length: 14 amino acids. Trimming removed 6 bases from V and 8 bases from J, with 16 bases in between. The CDR3 nucleotides are TGTGCCAGCAGTGAGGACCCCGAGCAGGAAAAACTGTTTTTT. Protein product: CASSEDPEQEKLFF.

This rearrangement joins TRBV3-1 (or the pseudogene TRBV3-2) to TRBJ1-1; possible D gene TRBD1, 6 bases. CDR3 length: 14 residues. The germline V gene has CDR1 LGHDT and CDR2 YNNKEL (reference sequence). Trimming left V 1 base short and J 4 bases short, with 10 bases between. The CDR3 coding sequence is TGTGCCAGCAGCCAAGGCTCGGACAGCACTGAAGCTTTCTTT. Protein sequence: CASSQGSDSTEAFF.

This sequence joins TRBV6-5 and TRBJ2-7; D tentatively reads TRBD1 or TRBD2 (5 bases each). V lost 0 bases and J lost 5, with 11 bases in between. Germline values: CDR1 MNHEY, CDR2 SVGAGI. This CDR3 has 14 amino acids. CDR3 nucleotides: TGTGCCAGCAGTTACTCGGGGGATAACCACGAGCAGTACTTC. Translation gives CASSYSGDNHEQYF.

The rearrangement joins TRBV28 to TRBJ2-7; D is perhaps TRBD1 (6 bases). V dropped 3 bases and J dropped 6 bases, with 12 bases sitting between them. The germline CDR1 and CDR2 sequences are MDHEN and SYDVKM. CDR3 size: 13 residues. CDR3 nucleotides: TGTGCCAGCAGTTTGAATTTAGGGGGCGAGCAGTACTTC. Protein sequence: CASSLNLGGEQYF.

The rearrangement links TRBV11-3 to TRBJ2-3; the D gene could be TRBD1 or TRBD2 (6 bases each). V shed 0 bases and J shed 0 bases, with 13 bases lying between them. Germline V gene lookup returns CDR1 SGHNT and CDR2 YENEEA. The CDR3 is 17 residues long. The CDR3 bases are TGTGCCAGCAGCTTAGATGGGGGCGGAGGGAGCACAGATACGCAGTATTTT. Its translation: CASSLDGGGGSTDTQYF.

This chain links TRBV7-9 with TRBJ2-5, with D perhaps TRBD2 (5 bases). This CDR3 is built from 14 residues. Germline V lookup: CDR1 SEHNR, CDR2 FQNEAQ (reference sequence). The ends were cut back, 0 bases at V and 5 bases at J, with 10 bases in the middle. The CDR3 loop reads CASSLAPGVETQYF. The CDR3 region has the DNA TGTGCCAGCAGCTTAGCTCCCGGGGTCGAGACCCAGTACTTC.

This rearrangement joins TRBV19 to TRBJ1-1; the D is unclear. This CDR3 is built from 15 residues. V was trimmed by 7 bases and J by 0 bases, leaving 15 bases between them. In germline, CDR1 is LNHDA, CDR2 SQIVND (reference sequence). The CDR3 DNA is TGTGCCAGTATCGAAGTCGGACGGTTGAACACTGAAGCTTTCTTT. This translates into CASIEVGRLNTEAFF.

J is TRBJ2-7 and V is TRBV19; TRBD2 matches at 8 bases. V trimming: 5 bases; J trimming: 0 bases; junction bases outside the gene matches: 9. The CDR3 consists of 16 residues. Per the germline V gene, CDR1 is LNHDA and CDR2 is SQIVND (reference sequence). The CDR3 DNA reads TGTGCCAGTAGTTCCCTTGCGGGAGGTTCCTCCTACGAGCAGTACTTC. It is translated as CASSSLAGGSSYEQYF.

The chain joins TRBV6-2 or TRBV6-3 to TRBJ2-7; perhaps TRBD2 as D (5 bases). The germline CDR1 and CDR2 sequences are MNHEY and SVGEGT. CDR3 length: 13 amino acids. V was clipped by 5 bases and J by 6 bases, with 14 bases between them. The CDR3 region has the DNA TGTGCCAGCAGTAAGGGCGGCCGGGGCGAGCAGTACTTC. It translates to CASSKGGRGEQYF.

The rearrangement uses TRBV4-3 and TRBJ2-1; D call uncertain. Germline V gene sequence: CDR1 LGHNA, CDR2 YSLEER. V lost 0 bases to trimming and J lost 4 bases, with 7 bases between them. This CDR3 spans 14 amino acids. Written as DNA, the CDR3 is TGCGCCAGCAGCCAAGACCGCGTGTACAATGAGCAGTTCTTC. As protein: CASSQDRVYNEQFF.

This chain joins TRBV28 and TRBJ2-6, with a tentative D call TRBD2 (6 bases). The V gene lost 7 bases and the J gene lost 0 bases, with 10 bases spanning the gap. The CDR3 sequence is 15 residues long. In germline, CDR1 is MDHEN, CDR2 SYDVKM. DNA for the CDR3: TGTGCCAGCACCCTCGGGGGCTCTGGGGCCAACGTCCTGACTTTC. This gives the protein CASTLGGSGANVLTF.